One sample yielded the 15 T cell receptor beta chains listed below, sequenced in a study of Ad26.COV2.S vaccination and SARS-CoV-2 variants. Treatment in this sample: roughly 20 received Ad26.COV2.S at low or high dose, single or two shots; about 5 received placebo; per-sample allocation not given. Collection of samples fell on day 63 after the first vaccine or placebo injection. TCRdb keeps only in-frame clones here, not all; method: immunoSEQ multiplex PCR. There are about 420,000 clones in the sample; around 87% occur only once, and 3.6% lies in the top ten. The input for sequencing was peripheral blood, taken in a trial of Ad26.COV2.S vaccine versus placebo. All receptors derive from a person aged 18 to 65 who received the Ad26.COV2.S COVID-19 vaccine or a placebo.

The chain carries TRBV19 and TRBJ2-6; a weak D match, TRBD1 (5 bases). Germline CDR1 LNHDA, CDR2 SQIVND (reference sequence). Deletions cut 3 bases from V and 2 bases from J, with 8 bases between. This CDR3 spans 15 amino acids. CDR3 sequence reads: CASSMAGTGANVLTF. The CDR3 nucleotides read TGTGCCAGTAGTATGGCAGGGACTGGGGCCAACGTCCTGACTTTC.

The V gene is TRBV5-1, the J gene TRBJ2-1, with 7 bases that match TRBD2. Trimming took 0 bases from V and 8 from J; bases not matched to a gene: 8. Looked up from germline, CDR1 is SGHRS and CDR2 is YFSETQ. The CDR3 length is 15 residues. CDR3 sequence reads: CASSLDRTRGYEQFF. CDR3 DNA sequence: TGCGCCAGCAGCTTGGACAGGACTAGAGGCTATGAGCAGTTCTTC. Together with reference TRBV5-1 and TRBJ2-1, the CDR3 gives the full variable domain: KAGVTQTPRYLIKTRGQQVTLSCSPISGHRSVSWYQQTPGQGLQFLFEYFSETQRNKGNFPGRFSGRQFSNSRSEMNVSTLELGDSALYLCASSLDRTRGYEQFFGPGTRLTVL.

The chain is built from TRBV2 and TRBJ1-1; no reliable D call. Trimming stripped 2 bases from V and 1 base from J, with 11 bases between. The CDR3 spans 15 residues. The germline V gene has CDR1 SNHLY and CDR2 FYNNEI. DNA of the CDR3: TGTGCCAGCAGTGAAACGAGGGCGAGGAACACTGAAGCTTTCTTT. Residues: CASSETRARNTEAFF.

In its sample, this clone was seen once. This chain links TRBV20-1 with TRBJ1-2, with D unclear. The CDR3 contains 11 residues. The germline V gene encodes CDR1 DFQATT and CDR2 SNEGSKA (reference sequence). Trimming shortened V by 6 bases and J by 4 bases, and 9 bases separated the two germline ends. CDR3 loop: CSAPSGYGYTF. CDR3 sequence (DNA): TGCAGTGCCCCTTCGGGCTATGGCTACACCTTC.

The chain is built from TRBV2 and TRBJ2-4; D possibly matches TRBD1 or TRBD2 (5 bases each). CDR1 and CDR2 from the germline V gene are SNHLY and FYNNEI. CDR3 length: 17 amino acids. The ends were cut back, 1 base at V and 4 bases at J, with 17 bases in the middle. CDR3 amino acids: CASSEEGWGTGKNIQYF. CDR3 DNA sequence: TGTGCCAGCAGTGAAGAGGGATGGGGGACGGGTAAAAACATTCAGTACTTC.

The V gene is TRBV4-3, the J gene TRBJ2-1; D unresolved. The V and J ends lost 3 bases and 0 bases respectively, with 15 bases between them. Looked up from germline, CDR1 is LGHNA and CDR2 is YSLEER. The CDR3 covers 17 residues. The CDR3 DNA sequence: TGCGCCAGCAGCCATCACACGGACGCTAGCTCCTACAATGAGCAGTTCTTC. This encodes CASSHHTDASSYNEQFF.

The V and J genes are TRBV7-9 and TRBJ1-4; weak D call: TRBD1 (6 bases). CDR1 is SEHNR and CDR2 is FQNEAQ in the germline V gene (reference sequence). V dropped 6 bases and J dropped 7 bases, with 21 bases sitting between them. There are 16 residues in the CDR3. CDR3: CASSSNTGIKSEKLFF. CDR3 coding DNA: TGTGCCAGCAGTTCTAACACAGGGATTAAGAGTGAAAAACTGTTTTTT.

The rearrangement links TRBV7-9 to TRBJ2-3; D is possibly TRBD1 (6 bases). This CDR3 comprises 13 residues. The V end was cut by 1 base, the J end by 6 bases, with 8 bases between. CDR1 SEHNR and CDR2 FQNEAQ come from the germline V gene (reference sequence). The CDR3 bases are TGTGCCAGCAGCTTAGGGGGGCAGGATACGCAGTATTTT. Translated: CASSLGGQDTQYF.

The chain recombines TRBV7-2 with TRBJ2-7, with 8 bases lining up with TRBD1. The V gene end was trimmed by 2 bases and the J gene end by 5 bases; junction bases not matched to a gene: 11. CDR1 SGHTA and CDR2 FQGNSA come from the germline V gene. The CDR3 sequence is 16 residues long. Written as DNA, the CDR3 is TGTGCCAGCAGCTTAAGGGGGCAGGGGGCAAACCACGAGCAGTACTTC. Encoded protein: CASSLRGQGANHEQYF.

The chain uses TRBV9 and TRBJ1-2, with 7 bases that match TRBD1. The germline V gene encodes CDR1 SGDLS and CDR2 YYNGEE. The trim removed 0 bases at V and 6 bases at J, leaving 8 bases unmatched. This CDR3 is built from 15 residues. Here the CDR3 DNA reads TGTGCCAGCAGCGTAGGACAGGGTAGACCTGATGGCTACACCTTC. It translates to CASSVGQGRPDGYTF.

The chain is built from TRBV6-2 or TRBV6-3 and TRBJ2-4; 10 positions agree with TRBD1. CDR3 size: 15 residues. The V and J ends lost 5 bases and 9 bases, in that order; junction bases with no gene match: 10. The germline gives CDR1 MNHEY, CDR2 SVGEGT. This CDR3 reads CASSQGTGAVGIQYF. CDR3 nucleotide sequence: TGTGCCAGCAGTCAAGGGACAGGGGCCGTCGGCATTCAGTACTTC.

The chain uses TRBV4-1 and TRBJ1-4; 7 positions match TRBD1. The CDR3 is 14 residues long. Germline V gene lookup returns CDR1 MGHRA and CDR2 YSYEKL. Losses at the gene ends were 3 bases for V and 4 bases for J; bases not matched to a gene: 2. The CDR3 loop reads CASSQPGGNEKLFF. CDR3 DNA sequence: TGCGCCAGCAGCCAGCCAGGGGGTAATGAAAAACTGTTTTTT.

The V call is TRBV6-2 or TRBV6-3, the J call TRBJ2-7, with 7 bases aligning to TRBD1. V was clipped by 4 bases and J by 6 bases; unmatched bases: 3. CDR3 length: 12 residues. Germline CDR1 is MNHEY and CDR2 is SVGEGT. CDR3 loop: CASSLAGGEQYF. CDR3 in DNA: TGTGCCAGCAGTTTGGCAGGGGGCGAGCAGTACTTC.

This clone was detected once. The chain couples TRBV10-1 to TRBJ1-1; 9 positions agree with TRBD1. Germline V lookup: CDR1 WNHNN, CDR2 SYGVQD (reference sequence). The CDR3 is 15 residues long. V gave up 0 bases and J gave up 5 bases; unmatched junction bases: 4. As DNA, the CDR3 is TGCGCCAGCAGTGAGTCCGTGGACAGGGGTACTGAAGCTTTCTTT. Amino acid sequence: CASSESVDRGTEAFF.

The chain links TRBV6-2 or TRBV6-3 to TRBJ1-6; maybe TRBD1 (6 bases). V shed 4 bases and J shed 9 bases, with 10 bases lying between them. This CDR3 spans 13 amino acids. Germline values: CDR1 MNHEY, CDR2 SVGEGT. The CDR3 sequence: CASSWTVGSPLHF. CDR3 coding DNA: TGTGCCAGCAGTTGGACAGTGGGTTCACCCCTCCACTTT.